Sequencing of this TCR beta chain was carried out in a study of blood T cell repertoires in COVID-19 (dated by TCRdb to about 2020). Regarding the complete study: The collaborator samples originated in the United States, Italy and Spain and spanned the acute and convalescent phases of COVID-19. The repertoires were released in a freely available public database intended as a resource for research on the immune response to SARS-CoV-2. Where available, HLA class I and class II types were taken from metadata supplied by the sample provider and were not determined by assay-based typing. Sample metadata almost always included a de-identified subject ID, COVID-19 status, age in years and sex. Deeply sampled blood TCRbeta repertoires from subjects exposed to, actively infected with, or recovered from COVID-19 were included in the dataset. The prospective study material was composed of cDNA or gDNA derived from T cells, B-cell-depleted T cells, or PBMCs. The samples were drawn from two sources: the first 160 participants of the ongoing ImmuneRACE study, and 1,254 subjects contributed by 6 global collaborators. Paper-wide results and their limitations: How much clinical and demographic metadata was included differed by source and by participant, and the metadata was provided uncurated.

Collaborating institutions collected whole blood in K2EDTA tubes following their own protocols. For TCRbeta analysis, collaborators shipped samples in one of three forms: frozen whole blood, isolated PBMCs, or DNA extracted from either of those sample types. The immunoSEQ Assay, a bias-controlled multiplex PCR, was used to amplify TCRbeta CDR3 regions from genomic DNA. On the authors' methods: The number of nucleated cells in each sample was estimated by amplification of reference gene primers within the assay. To quantify the absolute abundance of each unique TCRbeta CDR3 rearrangement, sequence reads were collapsed and filtered. For each sample, productive Simpson clonality was calculated as the square root of Simpson's diversity index across productive rearrangements. TCRdb retrieved this table from immuneACCESS and kept in-frame rearrangements only. Not all clones are present; in checked studies, unresolved V genes account for under half, and no reason is known for the remainder. V and J calls plus clone size are reproduced from that table; the DNA served to infer D and trimming. The sample table lists 100,000 to 150,000 clones, over 75% of them with a count of one. The ten largest make up just over 6.5% of the sample.

Based on the germline V gene, the CDR1 and CDR2 sequences are SGHVS and FQNEAQ. V loses 8 bases, J loses 0 bases, and the germline ends lie 13 bases apart. Counted from cysteine to phenylalanine, this CDR3 has 14 amino acids. Only CDR3 DNA is held: 42 bases, read in frame from base 1. This clone was recorded a few times. What antigen it recognizes has not been identified. No clone much larger than this one lies a single base away; base qualities are absent. The chain couples TRBV7-8 to TRBJ1-1; tentative D gene TRBD1, with 5 bases matching. The receptor comes from an elderly man with active or convalescent COVID-19. The sequencing sample was made of peripheral blood. The nucleotide sequence reads as follows: TGTGCCAGCGGCTCCCAGGGAATGAACACTGAAGCTTTCTTT. This encodes CASGSQGMNTEAFF.